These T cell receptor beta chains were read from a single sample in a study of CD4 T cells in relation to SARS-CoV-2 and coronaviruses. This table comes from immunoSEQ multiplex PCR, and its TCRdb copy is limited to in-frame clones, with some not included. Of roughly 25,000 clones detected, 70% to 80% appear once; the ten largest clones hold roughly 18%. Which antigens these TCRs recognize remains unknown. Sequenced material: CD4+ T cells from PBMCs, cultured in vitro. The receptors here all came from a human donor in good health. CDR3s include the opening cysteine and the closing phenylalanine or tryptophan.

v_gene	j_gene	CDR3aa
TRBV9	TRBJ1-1	CASSVSGGSEAFF
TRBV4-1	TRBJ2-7	CASSQPRQGNEQYF
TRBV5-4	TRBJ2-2	CASSLVGSGGELFF
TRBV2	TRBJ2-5	CASSERAGGGETQYF
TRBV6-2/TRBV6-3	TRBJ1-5	CASSPTGGAGQPQHF
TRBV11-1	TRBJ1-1	CASSYAQGAAFF
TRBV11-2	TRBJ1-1	CASSLASHTEAFF
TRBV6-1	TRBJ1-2	CASSEQGRTYGYTF
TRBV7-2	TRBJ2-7	CASSLVAAGTSGFYEQYF
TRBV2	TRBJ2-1	CASSDHLLIPANEQFF
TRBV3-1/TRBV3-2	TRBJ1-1	CASSQLTGQSEAFF
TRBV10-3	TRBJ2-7	CAISEGPGLAGGWEQYF
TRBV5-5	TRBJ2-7	CASSGGGYEQYF
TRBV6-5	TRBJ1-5	CASRSGKEGQPQHF
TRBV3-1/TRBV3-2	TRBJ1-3	CASSQGTTNTIYF
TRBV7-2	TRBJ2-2	CASGRTGAPPNTGELFF
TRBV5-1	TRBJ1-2	CASSSPTGDTEGYTF
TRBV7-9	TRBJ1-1	CASSLVSGGNTEAFF
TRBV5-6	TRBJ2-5	CASSFGGGGVETQYF
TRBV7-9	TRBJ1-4	CASSPGQGAILANEKLFF
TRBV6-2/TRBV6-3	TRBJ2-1	CASSPRTSRDYNEQFF
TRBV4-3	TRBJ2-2	CASSQDRVTGELFF
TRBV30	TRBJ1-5	CAWSVQANQPQHF
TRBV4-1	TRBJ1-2	CASSPRDRSPMGYTF
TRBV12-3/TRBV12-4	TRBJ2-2	CASSLVYTGELFF
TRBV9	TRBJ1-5	CASSVDGGGVQPQHF
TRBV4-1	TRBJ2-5	CASSQGLADKTQYF
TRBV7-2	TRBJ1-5	CASSLEQGNQPQHF
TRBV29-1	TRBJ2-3	CSVPAGPSTDTQYF
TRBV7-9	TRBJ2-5	CASSLGPGQGYQETQYF
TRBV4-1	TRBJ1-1	CASSQVIHGLGNTEAFF
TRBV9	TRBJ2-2	CASSVDSGLNTGELFF
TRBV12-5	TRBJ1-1	CASGLVPPVEAFF
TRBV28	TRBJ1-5	CASSPPAGTQTTRKYSNQPQHF
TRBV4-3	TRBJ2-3	CASSQETGDTDTQYF